This passage covers 22 T cell receptor beta chains from one sample sequenced in a study of cytomegalovirus exposure and HLA in healthy donors. Vbeta (60) and Jbeta (13) primers were used in the PCR. The protocol was immunoSEQ multiplex PCR, while the TCRdb copy is restricted to in-frame clones and leaves out a portion. The sample has about 120,000 clones; roughly 70% are singletons. The source material was PBMCs. The origin of the receptors is a woman in her 40s in good health and CMV-seropositive.

The chain combines TRBV28 with TRBJ2-3; the match to TRBD2 covers 7 bases. Germline-derived CDR1 and CDR2 are MDHEN and SYDVKM. This CDR3 is built from 16 residues. J gave up 6 bases and V 3 bases, and 12 bases lay outside the gene matches. The CDR3 region is CASSFASGTKMDTQYF. As DNA, the CDR3 is TGTGCCAGCAGTTTCGCATCAGGGACTAAAATGGATACGCAGTATTTT.

The chain joins TRBV2 to TRBJ2-3, with a weak D call TRBD1 (5 bases). Germline V gives CDR1 SNHLY, CDR2 FYNNEI. V lost 10 bases, J lost 3 bases, and 17 bases lay in between. This CDR3 spans 14 amino acids. This CDR3 is CATTEGVITDTQYF. Written as DNA, the CDR3 is TGTGCCACCACGGAAGGGGTTATTACAGATACGCAGTATTTT.

CDR3 DNA sequence: TGTGCCAGTAGTGCACCGGGACAGGGAGGCGAAAAACTGTTTTTT. Amino acids: CASSAPGQGGEKLFF. The V gene is TRBV19, the J gene TRBJ1-4, with TRBD1 matching 9 bases. The CDR3 is made up of 15 amino acids. Germline trimming cut 5 bases from V and 8 bases from J; bases unmatched to any gene: 9. The V gene's germline CDR1 is LNHDA and CDR2 SQIVND (reference sequence).

V usage is TRBV28 and J usage is TRBJ1-5; 8 nucleotides match TRBD1. The CDR3 length is 15 residues. Trimming at V came to 5 bases and at J to 7 bases, leaving 10 bases not matched to a gene. Germline CDR1 and CDR2: MDHEN and SYDVKM. CDR3 bases: TGTGCCAGCAGTCTGTCAGGACAGGGCGGGCAGCCCCAGCATTTT. Encoded protein: CASSLSGQGGQPQHF.

The V gene is TRBV4-1, the J gene TRBJ1-2, with TRBD1 matching 7 bases. The CDR3 is 16 residues long. Trimming cost V 2 bases and J 2 bases; bases outside gene matches: 8. Germline V gene lookup returns CDR1 MGHRA and CDR2 YSYEKL. CDR3 in DNA: TGCGCCAGCAGCCAACCCTACAGGGGCAAAAACTATGGCTACACCTTC. It yields the protein CASSQPYRGKNYGYTF.

The chain is built from TRBV19 and TRBJ1-6; 9 nucleotides agree with TRBD1. Germline lookup yields CDR1 LNHDA and CDR2 SQIVND (reference sequence). V dropped 8 bases and J dropped 5; count of bases not matched to a gene: 7. The length of the CDR3 is 15 residues. In DNA form, the CDR3 reads TGTGCCAGTGCTCCACAGGGGGCAGATAATTCACCCCTCCACTTT. Translated, it gives CASAPQGADNSPLHF.

V gene TRBV20-1 combines with J gene TRBJ2-7, with a tentative D call TRBD1 (6 bases). This CDR3 contains 11 residues. V was pared by 6 bases and J by 10 bases, with 16 bases between. Germline CDR1 is DFQATT and CDR2 is SNEGSKA (reference sequence). The CDR3 region is CSAPTTGGQYF. CDR3 DNA: TGCAGTGCACCAACGACAGGCGGTCAGTACTTC.

This clone turned up a few times. The chain links TRBV5-1 to TRBJ1-1, with a tentative D call TRBD1 (6 bases). Germline V lookup: CDR1 SGHRS, CDR2 YFSETQ. The CDR3 is made up of 15 amino acids. V was pared by 2 bases and J by 1 base, with 12 bases between. The CDR3 sequence: CASSLTPTGNTEAFF. For the CDR3, the DNA is TGCGCCAGCAGCTTAACGCCGACAGGGAACACTGAAGCTTTCTTT.

The V call is TRBV28, the J call TRBJ2-7; possibly TRBD1 for D (5 bases). The V gene's germline CDR1 is MDHEN and CDR2 SYDVKM. V lost 7 bases and J 5 bases, leaving 21 bases between the germline ends. The CDR3 covers 15 residues. The CDR3 bases are TGTGCCAGCACCAACGGAAGGGGCCCTACCAACGAGCAGTACTTC. Translation: CASTNGRGPTNEQYF.

V and J are TRBV27 and TRBJ2-1; TRBD2 matches at 7 bases. CDR1 MNHEY and CDR2 SMNVEV come from the germline V gene (reference sequence). The CDR3 is 14 amino acids. Germline trimming cut 5 bases from V and 4 bases from J; bases unmatched to any gene: 5. For the CDR3, the DNA is TGTGCCAGCAGTCCTGGGGGGGGTTACAATGAGCAGTTCTTC. This codes for CASSPGGGYNEQFF.

The gene calls are TRBV6-5 and TRBJ2-7; 11 nucleotides line up with TRBD1. The CDR3 extends over 15 amino acids. The germline gives CDR1 MNHEY, CDR2 SVGAGI. Trimming removed 5 bases from V and 5 bases from J; junction bases left unmatched: 8. CDR3 sequence: CASSKLGQGDHEQYF. The CDR3 coding sequence is TGTGCCAGCAGTAAATTGGGACAGGGGGACCACGAGCAGTACTTC.

This sequence joins TRBV5-3 and TRBJ1-1, with a possible D match to TRBD1 (6 bases). TRBV5-3 belongs to the ORF category, with a function that is uncertain. The CDR3 is 12 residues long. The V end was cut by 4 bases, the J end by 11 bases, with 15 bases between. The CDR3 DNA reads as TGTGCCAGAAGCAAATACAGGGCAGGGGCTTTCTTT. Its translation: CARSKYRAGAFF.

This clone was seen only once. The chain has TRBV7-8 and TRBJ2-5; 8 bases match TRBD2. The CDR3 totals 14 residues. The germline gives CDR1 SGHVS, CDR2 FQNEAQ. Trimming took 5 bases from V and 5 from J; bases not matched to a gene: 7. The chain's CDR3 is CASSGSGTRETQYF. CDR3 coding DNA: TGTGCCAGCAGCGGCTCCGGGACTAGGGAGACCCAGTACTTC.

The chain joins TRBV28 to TRBJ1-3, with D tentatively TRBD1 (6 bases). The CDR3 is 14 amino acids. V was shortened by 6 bases and J by 0 bases, with 9 bases between the two germline ends. The germline V gene encodes CDR1 MDHEN and CDR2 SYDVKM. CDR3 bases: TGTGCCAGCAGAACAGGGTCCTCTGGAAACACCATATATTTT. Translated: CASRTGSSGNTIYF.

This chain connects TRBV28 to TRBJ1-2; 8 nucleotides match TRBD1. This CDR3 spans 13 amino acids. Trimming took 7 bases from V and 4 from J; bases not matched to a gene: 5. Germline-derived CDR1 and CDR2 are MDHEN and SYDVKM. DNA for the CDR3: TGTGCCAGCACTGAACAGGGGGGCTATGGCTACACCTTC. Its protein is CASTEQGGYGYTF.

This chain uses TRBV7-9 with TRBJ1-2; no reliable D call. Trimming shortened V by 1 base and J by 1 base, and 7 bases separated the two germline ends. Germline values: CDR1 SEHNR, CDR2 FQNEAQ (reference sequence). The CDR3 contains 14 residues. The CDR3 bases are TGTGCCAGCAGCTTAGGCGGGGTTAACTATGGCTACACCTTC. Amino acid sequence: CASSLGGVNYGYTF. The variable domain in full, completed from reference TRBV7-9 and TRBJ1-2, reads DTGVSQNPRHKITKRGQNVTFRCDPISEHNRLYWYRQTLGQGPEFLTYFQNEAQLEKSRLLSDRFSAERPKGSFSTLEIQRTEQGDSAMYLCASSLGGVNYGYTFGSGTRLTVV.

Points on this clone: At one boundary the junction diverges from the germline segment, which might be a read error. V gene TRBV7-9 combines with J gene TRBJ1-2; TRBD1 is a possible D gene (6 bases). The germline CDR1 and CDR2 sequences are SEHNR and FQNEAQ (reference sequence). This CDR3 is 15 amino acids long. The CDR3 is CVSSLDGDTNYGYTF. The CDR3 region has the DNA TGTGTCAGCAGCTTAGACGGGGACACGAACTATGGCTACACCTTC. The full variable domain, with the rest looked up from reference TRBV7-9 and TRBJ1-2, is DTGVSQNPRHKITKRGQNVTFRCDPISEHNRLYWYRQTLGQGPEFLTYFQNEAQLEKSRLLSDRFSAERPKGSFSTLEIQRTEQGDSAMYLCVSSLDGDTNYGYTFGSGTRLTVV.

The chain joins TRBV29-1 to TRBJ2-2; 10 nucleotides align to TRBD1. Germline V lookup: CDR1 SQVTM, CDR2 ANQGSEA. This CDR3 is built from 14 residues. The trim removed 4 bases at V and 7 bases at J, leaving 6 bases unmatched. This CDR3 reads CSVGTGGMNGELFF. The CDR3 DNA sequence: TGCAGCGTTGGGACAGGGGGTATGAACGGGGAGCTGTTTTTT.

The rearrangement joins TRBV15 to TRBJ2-7; 8 nucleotides align to TRBD1. Germline V gene lookup returns CDR1 LNHNV and CDR2 YYDKDF (reference sequence). V lost 5 bases, J lost 7 bases, and 13 bases stayed unmatched. There are 15 residues in the CDR3. The CDR3 DNA reads TGTGCCACCAGCGTCGGGACAGGCCCCCTGGGGGAGCAGTACTTC. It codes for CATSVGTGPLGEQYF.

This chain uses TRBV4-3 with TRBJ2-5; the D gene is possibly TRBD2 (6 bases). The CDR3 totals 14 residues. The ends were cut back, 0 bases at V and 5 bases at J, with 10 bases in the middle. Germline V gene sequence: CDR1 LGHNA, CDR2 YSLEER. The CDR3 reads CASSQDIGGETQYF. As DNA, the CDR3 is TGCGCCAGCAGCCAAGATATTGGGGGGGAGACCCAGTACTTC.

J is TRBJ2-1 and V is TRBV9; 7 positions agree with TRBD2. After removal of 0 bases from V and 9 bases from J, the junction contained 6 bases not matched to a gene. CDR1 and CDR2 from the germline V gene are SGDLS and YYNGEE. CDR3 size: 14 residues. The CDR3 loop is CASSVGGRAAEQFF. CDR3 DNA sequence: TGTGCCAGCAGCGTAGGTGGGAGGGCCGCTGAGCAGTTCTTC.

The CDR3 region is CSVVSGIVPFLNTEAFF. CDR3 nucleotide sequence: TGCAGCGTCGTATCAGGGATCGTCCCCTTTTTGAACACTGAAGCTTTCTTT. The chain joins TRBV29-1 to TRBJ1-1; a possible D gene is TRBD1 (5 bases). Trimming shortened V by 6 bases and J by 0 bases, and 23 bases separated the two germline ends. Germline V gene lookup returns CDR1 SQVTM and CDR2 ANQGSEA. This CDR3 contains 17 residues.